The 24 T cell receptor beta chains below come from one sample, sequenced in a study of blood T cell repertoires in COVID-19. Sequencing was performed with immunoSEQ multiplex PCR; in TCRdb, only in-frame clones are kept and a portion is missing. This table has about 94,000 clones, about four fifths appearing once. The sequencing input was peripheral blood. These receptors were taken from a man in his fifties or sixties with acute or convalescent COVID-19.

The chain is built from TRBV6-4 and TRBJ2-3; D might be TRBD1 (6 bases). Per the germline V gene, CDR1 is MRHNA and CDR2 is SNTAGT. Trimming stripped 6 bases from V and 9 bases from J, with 10 bases between. This CDR3 is built from 11 residues. The CDR3 loop is CASRAGETQYF. CDR3 bases: TGTGCCAGCAGGGCAGGGGAAACGCAGTATTTT.

This clone has just a few counts. This chain links TRBV5-1 with TRBJ1-1; the D gene is possibly TRBD1 (6 bases). The CDR3 consists of 13 residues. Trimming removed 3 bases at V and 1 base at J, with 7 bases between. The V gene's germline CDR1 is SGHRS and CDR2 YFSETQ. CDR3 sequence (DNA): TGCGCCAGCAGCTCACAGGGGAACACTGAAGCTTTCTTT. Translated: CASSSQGNTEAFF.

This sequence joins TRBV5-1 and TRBJ1-3; 12 nucleotides agree with TRBD1. Germline CDR1 reads SGHRS; CDR2 reads YFSETQ. The junction had 4 bases not matched to a gene; V was cut back by 3 bases and J by 0 bases. The CDR3 spans 17 residues. The DNA of the CDR3 is TGCGCCAGCAGCTCCGGGACAGGGGGCTACTCTGGAAACACCATATATTTT. Residues: CASSSGTGGYSGNTIYF.

The rearrangement links TRBV7-9 to TRBJ1-1, with 7 bases fitting TRBD1. V trimming: 4 bases; J trimming: 7 bases; junction bases outside the gene matches: 3. The CDR3 has 12 residues. From germline, CDR1 is SEHNR and CDR2 FQNEAQ (reference sequence). This CDR3 is CASSSQGFEAFF. The CDR3 DNA follows: TGTGCCAGCAGCTCACAGGGGTTTGAAGCTTTCTTT.

The V call is TRBV7-8, the J call TRBJ1-1; 7 bases are a match to TRBD1. The germline gives CDR1 SGHVS, CDR2 FQNEAQ. Unmatched junction bases numbered 4, after V lost 5 bases and J lost 1 base. This CDR3 is built from 14 residues. The CDR3 reads CASSVGTANTEAFF. Written as DNA, the CDR3 is TGTGCCAGCAGCGTAGGGACAGCGAACACTGAAGCTTTCTTT.

This chain connects TRBV6-5 to TRBJ1-1; D is possibly TRBD1 (6 bases). CDR1 is MNHEY and CDR2 is SVGAGI in the germline V gene. The CDR3 length is 13 residues. Trimming pared 6 bases from V and 1 base from J, leaving 9 bases between. CDR3 sequence reads: CASSRTANTEAFF. The CDR3 nucleotides read TGTGCCAGCAGCAGGACAGCGAACACTGAAGCTTTCTTT.

V is TRBV9 and J is TRBJ2-5; D may be TRBD1 (5 bases). The CDR3 extends over 16 amino acids. The V gene lost 4 bases and the J gene lost 2 bases, with 18 bases spanning the gap. Germline loops: CDR1 SGDLS, CDR2 YYNGEE. The DNA for the CDR3 is TGTGCCAGCAGCTTCAACCAGGGAAGCTCTCAAGAGACCCAGTACTTC. Protein: CASSFNQGSSQETQYF. The entire variable domain, with the rest obtained from reference TRBV9 and TRBJ2-5, is as follows: DSGVTQTPKHLITATGQRVTLRCSPRSGDLSVYWYQQSLDQGLQFLIQYYNGEERAKGNILERFSAQQFPDLHSELNLSSLELGDSALYFCASSFNQGSSQETQYFGPGTRLLVL.

In this sample, this clone turned up a few times. This chain links TRBV6-2 or TRBV6-3 with TRBJ1-2; D is ambiguous. There are 13 residues in the CDR3. V shed 2 bases and J shed 4 bases, with 8 bases lying between them. CDR1 is MNHEY, CDR2 SVGEGT, per germline. The CDR3: CASSYGQIYGYTF. CDR3 in DNA: TGTGCCAGCAGTTACGGCCAGATCTATGGCTACACCTTC.

The V call is TRBV5-1, the J call TRBJ2-1; 7 bases are shared with TRBD1. The CDR3 is 14 amino acids. In germline, CDR1 is SGHRS, CDR2 YFSETQ. The J segment lost 5 bases and the V segment lost 2 bases, leaving 4 bases of the junction unmatched. This chain's CDR3 is CASSFSQGDNEQFF. The CDR3 coding sequence is TGCGCCAGCAGCTTTTCCCAGGGGGACAATGAGCAGTTCTTC.

V and J are TRBV3-1 (or the pseudogene TRBV3-2) and TRBJ1-1, with 7 bases lining up with TRBD1. The CDR3 has 14 amino acids. V shed 1 base, J shed 5 bases, and the junction held 4 bases outside the gene matches. The germline V gene has CDR1 LGHDT and CDR2 YNNKEL (reference sequence). The CDR3 nucleotides are TGTGCCAGCAGCCAAGTCAGGGGGGTTACTGAAGCTTTCTTT. Its translation: CASSQVRGVTEAFF.

The J gene is TRBJ1-2, the V gene TRBV15, with D uncertain. The CDR3 covers 14 residues. V was trimmed by 9 bases and J by 4 bases, leaving 18 bases between them. Germline CDR1 LNHNV, CDR2 YYDKDF (reference sequence). The CDR3 coding sequence is TGTGCCACGCGTACACCCCGGGAGGGCTATGGCTACACCTTC. It specifies CATRTPREGYGYTF.

The chain employs TRBV19 and TRBJ2-1; D not resolved. This CDR3 has 14 amino acids. Trimming left V 5 bases short and J 7 bases short, with 15 bases between. Germline V gives CDR1 LNHDA, CDR2 SQIVND (reference sequence). This CDR3 reads CASSPQPPGNEQFF. For the CDR3, the DNA is TGTGCCAGTAGTCCACAACCCCCCGGGAATGAGCAGTTCTTC. The full variable domain, its missing parts supplied by reference TRBV19 and TRBJ2-1, is DGGITQSPKYLFRKEGQNVTLSCEQNLNHDAMYWYRQDPGQGLRLIYYSQIVNDFQKGDIAEGYSVSREKKESFPLTVTSAQKNPTAFYLCASSPQPPGNEQFFGPGTRLTVL.

The rearrangement links TRBV29-1 to TRBJ1-2; possibly TRBD1 for D (5 bases). Germline loops: CDR1 SQVTM, CDR2 ANQGSEA. V lost 3 bases, J lost 8 bases, and 10 bases lay in between. The CDR3 spans 11 residues. CDR3 in amino acids: CSVEEGKGYTF. The DNA of the CDR3 is TGCAGCGTTGAGGAGGGGAAGGGCTACACCTTC.

The chain uses TRBV3-1 (or the pseudogene TRBV3-2) and TRBJ2-2; D uncertain. The CDR3 is 16 amino acids. Trimming removed 0 bases from V and 4 bases from J, with 12 bases in between. Per the germline V gene, CDR1 is LGHDT and CDR2 is YNNKEL (reference sequence). The CDR3 sequence is CASSQDPPLSTGELFF. The CDR3 DNA follows: TGTGCCAGCAGCCAAGACCCCCCGCTGAGCACCGGGGAGCTGTTTTTT.

In the case of this clone: This sample includes further DNA sequences coding for the same CDR3. The chain has TRBV2 and TRBJ1-2; D remains unclear. Germline assignment: CDR1 SNHLY and CDR2 FYNNEI. The CDR3 has 11 residues. V was clipped by 5 bases and J by 8 bases, with 9 bases between them. For the CDR3, the DNA is TGTGCCAGCAGTCCCACGAGGGGCTACACCTTC. Translating it yields CASSPTRGYTF.

The CDR3 spells CASSNRLAGGPRETQYF. The CDR3 nucleotides are TGTGCCAGCAGTAATCGACTCGCGGGGGGGCCCCGGGAGACCCAGTACTTC. The V call is TRBV3-1 (or the pseudogene TRBV3-2), the J call TRBJ2-5; 9 bases are shared with TRBD2. V lost 6 bases, J lost 5 bases, and 16 bases stayed unmatched. Germline loops: CDR1 LGHDT, CDR2 YNNKEL (reference sequence). This CDR3 comprises 17 residues.

V is TRBV7-2 and J is TRBJ2-7; 8 bases are a match to TRBD2. The trim removed 0 bases at V and 3 bases at J, leaving 4 bases unmatched. CDR3 length: 15 residues. Germline lookup yields CDR1 SGHTA and CDR2 FQGNSA. As DNA, the CDR3 is TGTGCCAGCAGCTTAGCGCGGGGGGCAAACTACGAGCAGTACTTC. Translating it yields CASSLARGANYEQYF.

The V gene is TRBV7-7, the J gene TRBJ1-4, with D perhaps matching TRBD1 (6 bases). The CDR3 consists of 18 residues. The germline gives CDR1 SSHAT, CDR2 FNYEAQ (reference sequence). This CDR3 reads CASGRSWTVLATVEKLFF. For the CDR3, the DNA is TGTGCTAGCGGCCGATCTTGGACAGTCCTAGCCACTGTTGAAAAACTGTTTTTT.

This clone appeared a few times. This chain uses TRBV30 with TRBJ1-2, with 7 bases identical to TRBD1. This CDR3 contains 12 residues. V dropped 8 bases and J dropped 7; count of bases not matched to a gene: 10. Germline assignment: CDR1 GTSNPN and CDR2 SVGIG (reference sequence). DNA of the CDR3: TGTGCCCTCGAGAAGGGGGCTCCTGGCTACACCTTC. This codes for CALEKGAPGYTF.

This clone has just one count. V and J are TRBV30 and TRBJ1-1, with 7 bases matching TRBD1. This CDR3 contains 13 residues. V lost 3 bases and J lost 4; bases outside the gene matches: 5. Germline V gene data show CDR1 as GTSNPN and CDR2 as SVGIG (reference sequence). CDR3 DNA sequence: TGTGCCTGGAGCGCTGGGACAGCCACTGAAGCTTTCTTT. Protein: CAWSAGTATEAFF.

The chain joins TRBV5-4 to TRBJ2-5; 7 bases match TRBD2. The germline CDR1 and CDR2 sequences are SGHNT and YYREEE (reference sequence). The CDR3 covers 15 residues. The V segment lost 6 bases and the J segment 1 base; nucleotides outside the gene matches: 9. CDR3 loop: CASTDTRGSQETQYF. The CDR3 bases are TGTGCCAGCACTGATACGCGGGGGAGCCAAGAGACCCAGTACTTC.

This clone appeared a few times. This rearrangement joins TRBV5-1 to TRBJ1-4; no definite D call. The CDR3 is 14 amino acids. The ends were cut back, 3 bases at V and 15 bases at J, with 21 bases in the middle. CDR1 and CDR2 (germline): SGHRS, YFSETQ. This CDR3 reads CASSSSWVGGGLFF. The CDR3 nucleotides are TGCGCCAGCAGCTCCTCATGGGTTGGCGGAGGGTTGTTTTTT.

This chain connects TRBV5-1 to TRBJ1-5; D is ambiguous. The germline gives CDR1 SGHRS, CDR2 YFSETQ. This CDR3 has 15 residues. Trimming took off 4 bases at V and 1 base at J, with 12 bases between the two ends. The CDR3 DNA reads TGCGCCAGCAGCCCGGAGGACTGGAGCAATCAGCCCCAGCATTTT. Its translation: CASSPEDWSNQPQHF.

The chain links TRBV2 to TRBJ2-7; 12 positions match TRBD1. The CDR3 totals 14 residues. Germline V gives CDR1 SNHLY, CDR2 FYNNEI. V gave up 5 bases and J gave up 4 bases; unmatched junction bases: 3. The CDR3 nucleotides are TGTGCCAGCAGTAGGGACAGGGGGCCTTACGAGCAGTACTTC. Translating it yields CASSRDRGPYEQYF.